The clone carrying this TCR beta chain occurred a few times. Its antigen is not identified. V was clipped by 4 bases and J by 3 bases; unmatched bases: 5. This CDR3 has 17 residues. CDR1 is SGHRS and CDR2 is YFSETQ in the germline V gene. The record originates from a study of cytomegalovirus exposure and HLA in healthy donors. Primers for the PCR totalled 60 Vbeta and 13 Jbeta. The table came from immunoSEQ multiplex PCR; TCRdb's copy has only in-frame clones and leaves some out. The sample lists over 150,000 clones; around 68% were seen once. Study-level results: The HLA-A and HLA-B alleles of most subjects were reportedly predicted accurately from TCR beta sequences. Some V segments, including TRBV6-2 and TRBV6-3, were excluded as indistinguishable.

This rearrangement joins TRBV5-1 to TRBJ2-1; 15 bases agree with TRBD2. The sequencing sample was made of PBMCs. This TCR derives from a man younger than 45 in good health and CMV-seronegative. The CDR3 DNA reads TGCGCCAGCAGCCCCGGACTAGCGGGGGGGGTCTACAATGAGCAGTTCTTC. This sequence encodes CASSPGLAGGVYNEQFF. The full variable domain, with the rest looked up from reference TRBV5-1 and TRBJ2-1, is KAGVTQTPRYLIKTRGQQVTLSCSPISGHRSVSWYQQTPGQGLQFLFEYFSETQRNKGNFPGRFSGRQFSNSRSEMNVSTLELGDSALYLCASSPGLAGGVYNEQFFGPGTRLTVL.